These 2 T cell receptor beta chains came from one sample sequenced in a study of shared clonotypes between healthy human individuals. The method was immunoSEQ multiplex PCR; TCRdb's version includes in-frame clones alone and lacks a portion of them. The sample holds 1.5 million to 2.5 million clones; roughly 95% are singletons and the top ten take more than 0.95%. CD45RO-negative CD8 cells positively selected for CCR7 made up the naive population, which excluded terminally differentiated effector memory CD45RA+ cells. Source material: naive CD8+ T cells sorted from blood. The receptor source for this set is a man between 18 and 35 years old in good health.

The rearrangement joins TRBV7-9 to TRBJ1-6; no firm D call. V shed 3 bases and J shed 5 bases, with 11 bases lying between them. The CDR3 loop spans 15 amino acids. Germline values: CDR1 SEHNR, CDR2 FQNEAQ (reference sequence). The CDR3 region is CASSLLQTNNSPLHF. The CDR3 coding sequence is TGTGCCAGCAGCTTGTTACAGACCAATAATTCACCCCTCCACTTT.

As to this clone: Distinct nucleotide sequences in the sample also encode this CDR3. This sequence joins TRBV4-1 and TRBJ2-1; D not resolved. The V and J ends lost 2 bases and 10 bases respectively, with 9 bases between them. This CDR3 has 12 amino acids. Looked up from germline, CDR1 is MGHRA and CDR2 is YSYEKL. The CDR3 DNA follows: TGCGCCAGCAGCCAAACCAGTAACGAGCAGTTCTTC. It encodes CASSQTSNEQFF.